These 20 T cell receptor beta chains were all obtained from the same sample, sequenced in a study of blood T cells in healthy people across ages (dated by TCRdb to the mid-2010s). Libraries were constructed by 5' RACE. The second PCR ran for about 7 to 11 cycles and used a J-beta primer mix along with a sample-barcoded 5' primer. TCRdb cleaned the public reads at Q25 with fastp, built clones with MiXCR and kept in-frame beta chains. Rows are unified per CDR3 protein, each entry keeping the most common DNA and genes. The sample includes 1.8 million or so distinct CDR3 sequences, with 39% observed a single time. The top ten constitute roughly 24% of the sample. The sequenced material came from blood. Receptor source: a human donor in good health.

The chain uses TRBV20-1 and TRBJ1-2; D is unresolved. V was shortened by 3 bases and J by 1 base, with 15 bases between the two germline ends. This CDR3 is built from 15 residues. The germline gives CDR1 DFQATT, CDR2 SNEGSKA (reference sequence). CDR3 nucleotide sequence: TGCAGTGCTAGCAGGCGGGCAGATCTTAACTATGGCTACACCTTC. Translated, it gives CSASRRADLNYGYTF.

Only one count was recorded for this clonotype. The V gene is TRBV27, the J gene TRBJ1-4; D not resolved. This CDR3 is 16 amino acids long. Germline values: CDR1 MNHEY, CDR2 SMNVEV (reference sequence). V was shortened by 4 bases and J by 0 bases, with 12 bases between the two germline ends. The DNA of the CDR3 is TGTGCCAGCAGTTCACTGTTCACAGCAACTAATGAAAAACTGTTTTTT. Amino acids: CASSSLFTATNEKLFF.

Details on this clonotype: One end of the junction is discordant with germline, which a read error may explain. V and J are TRBV12-3 or TRBV12-4 and TRBJ2-5; 9 nucleotides agree with TRBD2. CDR3 length: 17 residues. CDR3 DNA sequence: TGTACCAGCAGTCCGACGCGGGGGGGCGTCGGGCAAGAGACCCAGTACTTC. It codes for CTSSPTRGGVGQETQYF.

The V and J genes are TRBV12-3 or TRBV12-4 and TRBJ2-6; D is undetermined. With 2 bases removed from V and 1 base from J, the gap between germline ends came to 9 bases. There are 16 residues in the CDR3. The CDR3 protein is CASSLLWGSGANVLTF. The CDR3 DNA reads as TGTGCCAGCAGTTTACTCTGGGGTTCTGGGGCCAACGTCCTGACTTTC.

The chain combines TRBV20-1 with TRBJ2-7; D may be TRBD1 (6 bases). The CDR3 is 15 amino acids. The ends were cut back, 0 bases at V and 2 bases at J, with 14 bases in the middle. Germline V gene lookup returns CDR1 DFQATT and CDR2 SNEGSKA (reference sequence). This chain's CDR3 is CSARDPGTPTYEQYF. In DNA form, the CDR3 reads TGCAGTGCTAGAGACCCAGGGACACCTACCTACGAGCAGTACTTC.

This clonotype appeared a few times. The chain employs TRBV7-2 and TRBJ2-7; 10 nucleotides align to TRBD2. Germline CDR1 reads SGHTA; CDR2 reads FQGNSA. The CDR3 is made up of 16 amino acids. V lost 1 base, J lost 5 bases, and 8 bases stayed unmatched. CDR3 coding DNA: TGTGCCAGCAGCTTAGATTTCCTAGCGGGGGTCCACGAGCAGTACTTC. Amino acids: CASSLDFLAGVHEQYF.

There are a few counts of this clonotype. The chain carries TRBV7-2 and TRBJ2-4; D is ambiguous. The germline V gene encodes CDR1 SGHTA and CDR2 FQGNSA. V lost 2 bases and J 1 base, leaving 3 bases between the germline ends. CDR3 length equals 13 residues. The CDR3 DNA follows: TGTGCCAGCAGCTTACAGGCCAAAAACATTCAGTACTTC. This translates into CASSLQAKNIQYF.

This chain joins TRBV6-1 and TRBJ2-1, with D possibly being TRBD1 (5 bases). CDR3 length equals 15 residues. The V gene lost 3 bases and the J gene lost 4 bases, with 13 bases spanning the gap. CDR1 MNHNS and CDR2 SASEGT come from the germline V gene. DNA of the CDR3: TGTGCCAGCAGTGACGGCAGGGTAGTTTACAATGAGCAGTTCTTC. It translates to CASSDGRVVYNEQFF.

The chain employs TRBV28 and TRBJ1-2; 8 bases match TRBD1. Trimming cost V 8 bases and J 2 bases; bases outside gene matches: 4. The CDR3 covers 13 residues. In germline, CDR1 is MDHEN, CDR2 SYDVKM. CDR3: CASDAGGNYGYTF. The CDR3, as DNA: TGTGCCAGCGATGCAGGGGGCAACTATGGCTACACCTTC.

This chain joins TRBV10-3 and TRBJ2-1; maybe TRBD1 (6 bases). Per germline, CDR1 ENHRY and CDR2 SYGVKD. The CDR3 totals 16 residues. Trimming left V 0 bases short and J 4 bases short, with 13 bases between. CDR3 sequence: CAISESFQGKYNEQFF. DNA for the CDR3: TGTGCCATCAGTGAGTCGTTCCAGGGGAAGTACAATGAGCAGTTCTTC.

Comments on this clonotype: The junction differs from germline at one of its ends, possibly a read error. V and J are TRBV20-1 and TRBJ2-3, with 15 bases matching TRBD2. The CDR3 length is 15 residues. From germline, CDR1 is DFQATT and CDR2 SNEGSKA (reference sequence). The CDR3 coding sequence is TGCGGTGCTGAAGGGACTAGCGGGGGGACAGATACGCAGTATTTT. It codes for CGAEGTSGGTDTQYF.

This clonotype was seen a handful of times. The chain joins TRBV7-2 to TRBJ1-1; the match to TRBD1 covers 8 bases. Trimming at V came to 4 bases and at J to 0 bases, leaving 4 bases not matched to a gene. Per germline, CDR1 SGHTA and CDR2 FQGNSA. This CDR3 has 15 residues. The CDR3: CASSSAGGLNTEAFF. The CDR3 DNA reads as TGTGCCAGCAGCTCCGCAGGGGGCTTGAACACTGAAGCTTTCTTT.

V and J are TRBV7-2 and TRBJ2-7; 10 positions agree with TRBD1. The V gene end was trimmed by 3 bases and the J gene end by 3 bases; junction bases not matched to a gene: 5. Germline CDR1 and CDR2: SGHTA and FQGNSA. This CDR3 contains 15 residues. The CDR3 sequence: CASSLWGTGDYEQYF. CDR3 in DNA: TGTGCCAGCAGCTTGTGGGGGACAGGGGACTACGAGCAGTACTTC.

This clonotype was counted once. At one of its ends the junction is not consistent with the germline gene, which may arise from a read error. This sequence joins TRBV4-3 and TRBJ1-2; TRBD1 matches at 10 bases. Germline CDR1 is LGHNA and CDR2 is YSLEER. CDR3 size: 15 residues. The CDR3 is CASSQDWGQGHGCTF. The DNA for the CDR3 is TGCGCCAGCAGCCAAGATTGGGGACAGGGGCATGGCTGCACCTTC.

In this sample, this clonotype turned up a few times. The genes are TRBV7-9 and TRBJ1-4; D uncertain. The CDR3 contains 15 residues. Trimming left V 3 bases short and J 0 bases short, with 8 bases between. The germline CDR1 and CDR2 sequences are SEHNR and FQNEAQ (reference sequence). Written as DNA, the CDR3 is TGTGCCAGCAGCTTTTGGACGGCAACTAATGAAAAACTGTTTTTT. This sequence encodes CASSFWTATNEKLFF. Full variable domain (missing parts from reference TRBV7-9 and TRBJ1-4): DTGVSQNPRHKITKRGQNVTFRCDPISEHNRLYWYRQTLGQGPEFLTYFQNEAQLEKSRLLSDRFSAERPKGSFSTLEIQRTEQGDSAMYLCASSFWTATNEKLFFGSGTQLSVL.

This clonotype occurred a few times. V and J are TRBV4-1 and TRBJ2-1; D is uncertain. V was clipped by 3 bases and J by 4 bases, with 16 bases between them. The CDR3 totals 16 residues. Germline CDR1 reads MGHRA; CDR2 reads YSYEKL. This CDR3 reads CASSHVGFAQYNEQFF. CDR3 coding DNA: TGCGCCAGCAGCCACGTCGGTTTTGCCCAATACAATGAGCAGTTCTTC.

This clonotype has a handful of counts. The chain uses TRBV7-2 and TRBJ1-1; D remains unclear. This CDR3 has 13 amino acids. Germline V gene sequence: CDR1 SGHTA, CDR2 FQGNSA. Trimming removed 4 bases from V and 8 bases from J, with 14 bases in between. The CDR3 protein is CASSSGSLLEAFF. In DNA form, the CDR3 reads TGTGCCAGCAGCTCGGGCAGCTTACTCGAAGCTTTCTTT.

This clonotype has a handful of counts. For the CDR3, the DNA is TGTGCCAGCAGCTTCTCGACCACAGGGGCGACCGGGGCCAACGTCCTGACTTTC. Its translation is CASSFSTTGATGANVLTF. V usage is TRBV7-3 and J usage is TRBJ2-6; 7 bases agree with TRBD1. CDR3 length equals 18 residues. Trimming removed 3 bases from V and 4 bases from J; junction bases left unmatched: 12. CDR1 is SGHTA and CDR2 is FQGTGA in the germline V gene.

The genes are TRBV20-1 and TRBJ1-1; TRBD1 might be the D (5 bases). The V and J ends lost 7 bases and 5 bases respectively, with 17 bases between them. Germline loops: CDR1 DFQATT, CDR2 SNEGSKA (reference sequence). The CDR3 spans 13 residues. CDR3 region: CSVSEGYLTEAFF. CDR3 nucleotide sequence: TGCAGTGTCTCAGAGGGGTATTTGACTGAAGCTTTCTTT.

This chain links TRBV20-1 with TRBJ2-4, with D perhaps matching TRBD2 (5 bases). The J call is doubtful: the DNA matches TRBJ2-5 better. CDR1 and CDR2 (germline): DFQATT, SNEGSKA (reference sequence). This CDR3 contains 15 residues. DNA for the CDR3: TGCAGTGCTAGAGATCCCAGAGCGGTACAAGAGACCCAGTACTTC. Protein product: CSARDPRAVQETQYF.